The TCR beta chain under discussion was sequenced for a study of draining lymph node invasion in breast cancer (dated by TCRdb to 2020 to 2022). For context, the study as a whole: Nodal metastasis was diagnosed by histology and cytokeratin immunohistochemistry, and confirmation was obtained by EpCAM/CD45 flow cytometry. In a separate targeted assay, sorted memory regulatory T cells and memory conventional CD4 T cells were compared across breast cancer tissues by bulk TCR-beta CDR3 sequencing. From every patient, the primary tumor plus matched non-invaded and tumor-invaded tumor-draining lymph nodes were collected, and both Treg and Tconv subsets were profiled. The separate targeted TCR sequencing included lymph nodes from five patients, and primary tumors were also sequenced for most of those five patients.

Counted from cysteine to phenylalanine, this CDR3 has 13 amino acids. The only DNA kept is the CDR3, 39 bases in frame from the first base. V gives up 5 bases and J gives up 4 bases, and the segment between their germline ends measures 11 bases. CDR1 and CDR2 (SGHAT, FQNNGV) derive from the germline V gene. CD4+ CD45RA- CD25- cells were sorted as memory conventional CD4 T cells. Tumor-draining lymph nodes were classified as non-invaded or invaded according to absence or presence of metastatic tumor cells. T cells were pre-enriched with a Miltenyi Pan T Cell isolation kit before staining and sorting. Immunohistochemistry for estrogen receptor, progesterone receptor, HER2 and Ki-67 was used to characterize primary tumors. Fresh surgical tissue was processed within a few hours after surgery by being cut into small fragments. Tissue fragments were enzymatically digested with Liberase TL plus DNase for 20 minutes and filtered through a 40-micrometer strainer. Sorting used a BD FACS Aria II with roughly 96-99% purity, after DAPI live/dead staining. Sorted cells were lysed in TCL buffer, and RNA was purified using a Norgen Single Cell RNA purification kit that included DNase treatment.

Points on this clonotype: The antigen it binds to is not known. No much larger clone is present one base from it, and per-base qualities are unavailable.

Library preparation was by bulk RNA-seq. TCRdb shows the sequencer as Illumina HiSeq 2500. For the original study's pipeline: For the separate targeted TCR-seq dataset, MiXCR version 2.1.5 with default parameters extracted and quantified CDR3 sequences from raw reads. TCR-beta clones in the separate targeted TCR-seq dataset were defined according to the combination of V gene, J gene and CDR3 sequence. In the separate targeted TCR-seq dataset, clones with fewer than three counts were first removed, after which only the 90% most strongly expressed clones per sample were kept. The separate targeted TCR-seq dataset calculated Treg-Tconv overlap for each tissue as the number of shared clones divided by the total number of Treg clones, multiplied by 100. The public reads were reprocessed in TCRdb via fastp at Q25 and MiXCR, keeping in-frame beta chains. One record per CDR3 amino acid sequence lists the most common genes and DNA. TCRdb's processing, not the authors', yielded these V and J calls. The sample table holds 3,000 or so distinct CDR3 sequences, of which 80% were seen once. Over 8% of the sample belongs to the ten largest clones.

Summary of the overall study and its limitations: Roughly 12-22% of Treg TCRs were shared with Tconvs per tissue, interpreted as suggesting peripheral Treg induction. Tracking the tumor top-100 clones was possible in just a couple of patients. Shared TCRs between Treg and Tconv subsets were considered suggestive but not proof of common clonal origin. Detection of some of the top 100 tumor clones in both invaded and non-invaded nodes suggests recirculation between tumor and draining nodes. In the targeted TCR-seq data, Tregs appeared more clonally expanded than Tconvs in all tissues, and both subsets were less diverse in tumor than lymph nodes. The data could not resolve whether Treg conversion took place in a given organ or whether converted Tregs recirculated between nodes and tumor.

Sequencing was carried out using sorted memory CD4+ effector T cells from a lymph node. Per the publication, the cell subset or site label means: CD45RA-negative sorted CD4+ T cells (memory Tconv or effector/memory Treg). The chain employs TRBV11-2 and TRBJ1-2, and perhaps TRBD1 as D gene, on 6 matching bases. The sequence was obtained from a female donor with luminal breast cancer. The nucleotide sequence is TGTGCCAGCAGCCAGGACAGAATCTATGGCTACACCTTC. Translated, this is CASSQDRIYGYTF.